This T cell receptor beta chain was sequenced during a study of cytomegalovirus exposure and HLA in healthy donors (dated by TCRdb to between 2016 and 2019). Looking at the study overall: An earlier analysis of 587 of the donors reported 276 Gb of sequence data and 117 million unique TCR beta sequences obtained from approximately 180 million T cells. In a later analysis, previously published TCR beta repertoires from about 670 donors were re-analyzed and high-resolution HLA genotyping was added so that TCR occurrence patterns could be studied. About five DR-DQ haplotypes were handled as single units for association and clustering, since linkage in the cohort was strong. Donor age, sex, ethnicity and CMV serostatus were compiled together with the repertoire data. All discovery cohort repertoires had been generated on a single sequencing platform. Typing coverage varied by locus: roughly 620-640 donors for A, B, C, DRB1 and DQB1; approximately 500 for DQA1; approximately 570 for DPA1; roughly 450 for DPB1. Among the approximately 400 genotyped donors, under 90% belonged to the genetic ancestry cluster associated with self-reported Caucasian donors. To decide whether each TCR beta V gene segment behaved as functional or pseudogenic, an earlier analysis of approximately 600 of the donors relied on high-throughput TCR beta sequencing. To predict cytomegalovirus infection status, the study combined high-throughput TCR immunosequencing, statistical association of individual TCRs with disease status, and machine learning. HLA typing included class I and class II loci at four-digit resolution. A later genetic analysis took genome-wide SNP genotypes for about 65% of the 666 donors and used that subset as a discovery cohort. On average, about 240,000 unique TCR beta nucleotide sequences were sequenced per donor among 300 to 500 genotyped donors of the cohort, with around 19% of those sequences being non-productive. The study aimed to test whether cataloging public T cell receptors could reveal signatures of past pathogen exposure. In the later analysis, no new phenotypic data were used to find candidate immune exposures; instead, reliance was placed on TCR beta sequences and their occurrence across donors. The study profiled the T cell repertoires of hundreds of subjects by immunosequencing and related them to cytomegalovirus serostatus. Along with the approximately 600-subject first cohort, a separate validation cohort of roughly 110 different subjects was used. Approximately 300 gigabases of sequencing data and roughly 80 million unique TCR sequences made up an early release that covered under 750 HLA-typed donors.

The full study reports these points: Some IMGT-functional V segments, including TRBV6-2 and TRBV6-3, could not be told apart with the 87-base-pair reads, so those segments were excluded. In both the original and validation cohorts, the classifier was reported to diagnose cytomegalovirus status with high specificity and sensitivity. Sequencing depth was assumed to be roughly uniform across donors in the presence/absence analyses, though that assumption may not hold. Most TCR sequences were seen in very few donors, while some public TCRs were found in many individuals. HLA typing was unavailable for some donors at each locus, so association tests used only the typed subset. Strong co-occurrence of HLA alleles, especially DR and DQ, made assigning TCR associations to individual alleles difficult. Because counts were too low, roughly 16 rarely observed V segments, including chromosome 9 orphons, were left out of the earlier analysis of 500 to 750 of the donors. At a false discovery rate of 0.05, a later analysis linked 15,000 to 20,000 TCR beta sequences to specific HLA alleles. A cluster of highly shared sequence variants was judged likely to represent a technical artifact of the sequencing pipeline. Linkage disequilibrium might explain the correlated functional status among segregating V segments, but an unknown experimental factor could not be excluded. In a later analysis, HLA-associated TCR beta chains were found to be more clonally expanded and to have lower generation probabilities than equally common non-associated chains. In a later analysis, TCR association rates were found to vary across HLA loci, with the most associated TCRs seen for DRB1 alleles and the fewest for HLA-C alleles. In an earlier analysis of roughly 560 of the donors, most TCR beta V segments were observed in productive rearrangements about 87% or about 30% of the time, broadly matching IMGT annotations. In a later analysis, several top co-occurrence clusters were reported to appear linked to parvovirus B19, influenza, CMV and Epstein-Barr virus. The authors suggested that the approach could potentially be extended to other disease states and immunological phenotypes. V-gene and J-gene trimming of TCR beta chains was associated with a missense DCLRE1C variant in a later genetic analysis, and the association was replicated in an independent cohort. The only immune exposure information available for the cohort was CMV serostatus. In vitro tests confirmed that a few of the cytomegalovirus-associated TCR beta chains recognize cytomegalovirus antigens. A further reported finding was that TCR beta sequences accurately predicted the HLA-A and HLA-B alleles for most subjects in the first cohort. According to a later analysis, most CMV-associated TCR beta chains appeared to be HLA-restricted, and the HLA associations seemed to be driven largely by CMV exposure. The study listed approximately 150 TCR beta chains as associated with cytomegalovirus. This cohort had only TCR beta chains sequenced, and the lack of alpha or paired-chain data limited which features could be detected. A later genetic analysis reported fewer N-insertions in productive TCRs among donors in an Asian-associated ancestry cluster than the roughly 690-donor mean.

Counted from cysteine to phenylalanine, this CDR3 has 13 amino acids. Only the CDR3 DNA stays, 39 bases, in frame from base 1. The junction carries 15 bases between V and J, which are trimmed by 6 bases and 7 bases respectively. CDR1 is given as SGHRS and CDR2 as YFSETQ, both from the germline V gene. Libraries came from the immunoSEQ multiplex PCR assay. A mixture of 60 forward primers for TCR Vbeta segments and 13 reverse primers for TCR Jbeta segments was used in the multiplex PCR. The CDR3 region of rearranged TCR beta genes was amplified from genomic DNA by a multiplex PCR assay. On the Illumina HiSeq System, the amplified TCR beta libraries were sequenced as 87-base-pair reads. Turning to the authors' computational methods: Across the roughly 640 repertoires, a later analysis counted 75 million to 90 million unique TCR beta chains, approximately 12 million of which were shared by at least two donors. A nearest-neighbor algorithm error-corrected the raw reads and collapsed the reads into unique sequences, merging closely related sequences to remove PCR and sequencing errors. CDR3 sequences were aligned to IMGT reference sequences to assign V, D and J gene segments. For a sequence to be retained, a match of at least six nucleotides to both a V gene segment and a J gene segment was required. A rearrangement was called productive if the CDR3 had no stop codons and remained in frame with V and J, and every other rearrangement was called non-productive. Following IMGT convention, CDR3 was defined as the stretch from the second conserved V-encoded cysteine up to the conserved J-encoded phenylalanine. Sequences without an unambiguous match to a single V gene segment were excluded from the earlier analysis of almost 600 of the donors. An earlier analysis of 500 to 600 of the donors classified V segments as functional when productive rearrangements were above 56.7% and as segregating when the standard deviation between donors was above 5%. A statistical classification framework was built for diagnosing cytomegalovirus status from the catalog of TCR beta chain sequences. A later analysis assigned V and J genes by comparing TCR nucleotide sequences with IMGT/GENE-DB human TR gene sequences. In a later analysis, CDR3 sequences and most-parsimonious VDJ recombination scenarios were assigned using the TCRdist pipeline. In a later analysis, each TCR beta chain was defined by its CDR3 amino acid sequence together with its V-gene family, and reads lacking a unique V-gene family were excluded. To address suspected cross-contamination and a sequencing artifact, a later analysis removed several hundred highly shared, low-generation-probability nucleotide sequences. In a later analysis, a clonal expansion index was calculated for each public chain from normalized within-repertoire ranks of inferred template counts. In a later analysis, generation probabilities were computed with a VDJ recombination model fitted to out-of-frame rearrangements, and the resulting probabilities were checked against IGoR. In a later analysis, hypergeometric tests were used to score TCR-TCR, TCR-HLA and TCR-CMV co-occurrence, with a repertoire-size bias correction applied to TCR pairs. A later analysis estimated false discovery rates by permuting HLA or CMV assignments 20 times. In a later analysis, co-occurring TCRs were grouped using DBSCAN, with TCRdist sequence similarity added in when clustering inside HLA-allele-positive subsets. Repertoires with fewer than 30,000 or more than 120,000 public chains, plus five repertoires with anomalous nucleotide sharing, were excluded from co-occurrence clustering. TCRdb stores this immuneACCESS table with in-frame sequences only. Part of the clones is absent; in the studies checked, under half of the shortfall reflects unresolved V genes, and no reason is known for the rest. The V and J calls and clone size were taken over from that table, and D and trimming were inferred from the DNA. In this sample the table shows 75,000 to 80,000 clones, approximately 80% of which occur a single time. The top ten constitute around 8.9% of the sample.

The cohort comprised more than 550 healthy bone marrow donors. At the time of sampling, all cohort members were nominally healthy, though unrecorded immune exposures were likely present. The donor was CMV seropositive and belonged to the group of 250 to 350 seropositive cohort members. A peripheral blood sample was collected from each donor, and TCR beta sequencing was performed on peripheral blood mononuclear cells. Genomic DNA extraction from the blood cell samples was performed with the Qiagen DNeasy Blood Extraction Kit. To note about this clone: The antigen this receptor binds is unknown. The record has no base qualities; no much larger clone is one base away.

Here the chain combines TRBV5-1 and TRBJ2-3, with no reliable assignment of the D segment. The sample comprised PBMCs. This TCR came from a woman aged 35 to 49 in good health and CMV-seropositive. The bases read TGCGCCAGCACCCCTCTTCTGGCCAATACGCAGTATTTT. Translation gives CASTPLLANTQYF.